Here is one T cell receptor (beta chain) with its context. The sample is drawn from a study of control samples from healthy donors and cancer patients. Germline CDR1 reads MGHRA; CDR2 reads YSYEKL. V gave up 7 bases and J gave up 0 bases, with 18 bases separating them. The CDR3 has 17 residues. The data were produced by immunoSEQ multiplex PCR, yet TCRdb's version contains in-frame clones alone and is incomplete. The table shows roughly 99,000 clones, with 82% occurring only once. The TCR sequence derives from a man aged 55 to 69 in good health. The sequenced material came from blood. The chain combines TRBV4-1 with TRBJ2-2; TRBD1 might be the D (7 bases). As DNA, the CDR3 is TGCGCCAGCACCGTAGGAGGGGGCCGGTCGAACACCGGGGAGCTGTTTTTT. It specifies CASTVGGGRSNTGELFF.